This T cell receptor beta chain was observed in a study of CD8 T cells in ankylosing spondylitis. Notes on the study in general: About 8 highly homologous variants made up a TCR beta motif that seemed to typify ankylosing spondylitis blood. Those disease-linked clones were CD8+; they were also relatively rare in peripheral blood. The study looked at matched synovial fluid samples from ankylosing spondylitis patients. Disease-linked clones were reported to be significantly enriched there. Prior literature has documented some motif variants in synovial fluid and blood from reactive arthritis.

V was trimmed by 7 bases and J by 8 bases, leaving 21 bases between them. The CDR3 runs 15 residues. Germline assignment: CDR1 MNHEY and CDR2 SVGEGT. Quantitative barcoded 5'-RACE was used to prepare TCR beta libraries. Using its own MiXCR run on the 5' RACE reads, TCRdb lists one record per CDR3 protein. The sample consists of a few hundred thousand distinct CDR3 sequences, about 22% of them appearing once. Details on this clonotype: Its cognate antigen is unknown.

Sequenced sample: blood, either unsorted or a sorted T cell fraction (not recorded which). This chain connects TRBV6-2 or TRBV6-3 to TRBJ2-1; perhaps TRBD1 as D (6 bases). This TCR was sampled from a male donor with ankylosing spondylitis. The DNA of the CDR3 is TGTGCCAGCACGATGGACTCTTGGCGACAGGATGAGCAGTTCTTC. This gives the protein CASTMDSWRQDEQFF.